This TCR beta chain derives from a study of beta chain features in type 1 diabetes. Points from the study as a whole: Patients' naive, central memory and regulatory TCRB repertoires appeared more alike than those of healthy donors. Patients with type 1 diabetes showed fewer VDJ junction insertions and more deletions. When Type 1 diabetes patients were examined, their TCRB CDR3s proved moderately but significantly shorter in all four CD4+ subsets.

The CDR3 extends over 12 amino acids. The germline CDR1 and CDR2 sequences are GTSNPN and SVGIG (reference sequence). The germline V and J ends were trimmed by 0 bases and 6 bases, with 6 bases remaining between them. This clone came up many times. What it binds is unknown. All sorted populations exceeded 95% purity. Since all of the isolated RNA was reverse transcribed, expressed TCRB transcripts were what got sequenced. The protocol was immunoSEQ multiplex PCR, while the TCRdb copy is restricted to in-frame clones and leaves out a portion. The table includes about 230,000 clones, around 9.6% detected once.

The chain employs TRBV30 and TRBJ2-1; D not certain. The specimen sequenced was naive CD4+ T cells from blood. The sequence was collected from a woman between 18 and 29 years old in good health. The CDR3 region has the DNA TGTGCCTGGAGTGTATCAGTCAATGAGCAGTTCTTC. It yields the protein CAWSVSVNEQFF.